These 29 T cell receptor beta chains share one sample of origin, sequenced in a study of CXCR3-negative and CXCR3-positive naive CD8 T cells. Study findings and constraints: CXCR3-positive naive cells had TRB CDR3s that were more hydrophobic than CXCR3-negative naive cells had.

TRB cDNA was prepared as libraries by UMI-labeled 5' RACE. TCRdb re-called the 5' RACE reads; every CDR3 protein appears as one record, without DNA. In all, the sample yields some 140,000 distinct CDR3 sequences. For these receptors, no antigen is known. Sequenced: naive CXCR3+ CD8+ T cells from blood. Subset described: CD45RO-CCR7+CD27+CD95- naive CD8+ T cells expressing CXCR3 (TNR3+). All receptors derive from a human donor in good health. Some clones in this sample may be carry-over from other donors' samples.

This chain uses TRBV7-9 with TRBJ2-3. Germline CDR1 SEHNR, CDR2 FQNEAQ (reference sequence). The CDR3 consists of 13 residues. Here the CDR3 reads CASSSGIYDTQYF.

The chain is built from TRBV7-9 and TRBJ1-1; the TRBD1 assignment by TCRdb is unverifiable without DNA. CDR1 is SEHNR and CDR2 is FQNEAQ in the germline V gene (reference sequence). CDR3 length: 15 amino acids. CDR3 loop: CASSPPTGSGTEAFF.

The chain uses TRBV20-1 and TRBJ2-7; there is no DNA to check the TCRdb D call of TRBD2. This CDR3 spans 12 amino acids. The germline gives CDR1 DFQATT, CDR2 SNEGSKA (reference sequence). This CDR3 reads CSASRGTYEQYF.

V gene TRBV5-1 combines with J gene TRBJ2-3; the D gene TCRdb calls, TRBD2, cannot be checked with no DNA. CDR1 and CDR2 (germline): SGHRS, YFSETQ. There are 16 residues in the CDR3. CDR3 protein: CASSFSGATGTDTQYF.

The chain links TRBV6-2 or TRBV6-3 to TRBJ1-1. Looked up from germline, CDR1 is MNHEY and CDR2 is SVGEGT. This CDR3 spans 13 amino acids. CDR3 in amino acids: CASSYFGDTEAFF.

This rearrangement joins TRBV6-5 to TRBJ1-1. The CDR3 has 12 amino acids. The germline V gene encodes CDR1 MNHEY and CDR2 SVGAGI. This CDR3 reads CASSYRNTEAFF.

This chain joins TRBV11-2 and TRBJ2-7. This CDR3 contains 14 residues. Germline V gene data show CDR1 as SGHAT and CDR2 as FQNNGV. The CDR3 sequence: CASSLNGPRVEQYF.

The gene calls are TRBV12-3 or TRBV12-4 and TRBJ2-4; the D gene TCRdb calls, TRBD2, cannot be checked with no DNA. CDR3 length: 17 amino acids. The CDR3 protein is CASSLRKTSALSNIQYF.

This chain's CDR3 is CASSHGTGGSETQYF. The V and J genes are TRBV4-1 and TRBJ2-5; TCRdb designates TRBD1, a call that cannot be tested without DNA. The CDR3 totals 15 residues. Germline assignment: CDR1 MGHRA and CDR2 YSYEKL.

CDR3 amino acids: CSVVGGETNTGELFF. The V call is TRBV29-1, the J call TRBJ2-2; absent DNA, TCRdb's TRBD2 call cannot be checked. This CDR3 has 15 amino acids. Per the germline V gene, CDR1 is SQVTM and CDR2 is ANQGSEA.

The J gene is TRBJ2-1, the V gene TRBV13. Looked up from germline, CDR1 is PRHDT and CDR2 is FYEKMQ (reference sequence). The CDR3 sequence is 15 residues long. The CDR3: CASSLKGQVNNEQFF.

The CDR3: CASSLGFSYNEQFF. This chain uses TRBV5-5 with TRBJ2-1. CDR3 length: 14 residues. Germline CDR1 and CDR2: SGHKS and YYEKEE (reference sequence). Using reference TRBV5-5 and TRBJ2-1 for the parts outside the CDR3, the full variable domain is DAGVTQSPTHLIKTRGQQVTLRCSPISGHKSVSWYQQVLGQGPQFIFQYYEKEERGRGNFPDRFSARQFPNYSSELNVNALLLGDSALYLCASSLGFSYNEQFFGPGTRLTVL.

The chain couples TRBV7-9 to TRBJ1-2. The CDR3 covers 12 residues. The V gene's germline CDR1 is SEHNR and CDR2 FQNEAQ (reference sequence). The CDR3 protein is CASSLMGTGYTF.

The rearrangement links TRBV6-5 to TRBJ2-2; checking the TCRdb D call of TRBD1 is not possible without DNA. The CDR3 is made up of 16 amino acids. Germline-derived CDR1 and CDR2 are MNHEY and SVGAGI. CDR3 in amino acids: CASSYPRTGGTGELFF.

The chain uses TRBV28 and TRBJ2-7; the TRBD1 assignment by TCRdb is unverifiable without DNA. Germline values: CDR1 MDHEN, CDR2 SYDVKM. The CDR3 contains 20 residues. The CDR3 reads CASSSGWRQGDPINSYEQYF.

This chain uses TRBV7-6 with TRBJ1-1. The CDR3 has 11 residues. Germline V gives CDR1 SGHVS, CDR2 FNYEAQ. The CDR3 protein is CASSLRGEAFF.

The CDR3 loop is CASSPVLGGADTGELFF. The rearrangement uses TRBV7-8 and TRBJ2-2; TCRdb returns TRBD1, unconfirmable since there is no DNA. CDR3 length: 17 amino acids. Germline V lookup: CDR1 SGHVS, CDR2 FQNEAQ.

This chain uses TRBV7-9 with TRBJ2-1; the TRBD1 assignment by TCRdb is unverifiable without DNA. Germline CDR1 and CDR2: SEHNR and FQNEAQ (reference sequence). This CDR3 region has 12 residues. CDR3 residues: CASSQPLDEQFF.

The rearrangement links TRBV19 to TRBJ2-5; TCRdb's D call of TRBD2 is untestable without DNA. Germline CDR1 LNHDA, CDR2 SQIVND (reference sequence). The CDR3 runs to 16 residues. The CDR3 region is CASSIGGISFQETQYF.

The V and J genes are TRBV7-3 and TRBJ2-7; TCRdb's D call of TRBD1 is untestable without DNA. The CDR3 spans 12 residues. Germline V gives CDR1 SGHTA, CDR2 FQGTGA. This CDR3 is CASSPNGGEQYF.

V usage is TRBV4-1 and J usage is TRBJ2-4; without DNA, the TCRdb call of TRBD2 cannot be checked. Germline CDR1 is MGHRA and CDR2 is YSYEKL. The CDR3 runs 17 residues. The CDR3 region is CASSTAGGTLAKNIQYF.

The V call is TRBV12-3 or TRBV12-4, the J call TRBJ2-1; TCRdb lists TRBD1, though no DNA is available to test this call. This CDR3 spans 15 amino acids. This chain's CDR3 is CASSSYRGPLNEQFF.

The rearrangement uses TRBV12-3 or TRBV12-4 and TRBJ1-5. This CDR3 spans 14 amino acids. The CDR3 protein is CASSFGGRYQPQHF.

The V gene is TRBV3-1, the J gene TRBJ2-5; TCRdb outputs TRBD2, but without DNA this stays unchecked. From germline, CDR1 is LGHDT and CDR2 YNNKEL (reference sequence). CDR3 length: 16 residues. CDR3 region: CASSQGEREFLETQYF.

CDR3 protein: CASSPRTGEPYEQYF. The V call is TRBV27, the J call TRBJ2-7; checking the TCRdb D call of TRBD1 is not possible without DNA. Per germline, CDR1 MNHEY and CDR2 SMNVEV (reference sequence). The CDR3 has 15 amino acids.

The genes are TRBV7-9 and TRBJ2-1; TCRdb reports TRBD1, a call that lacks DNA to check it against. The germline CDR1 and CDR2 sequences are SEHNR and FQNEAQ (reference sequence). The CDR3 covers 15 residues. The CDR3: CATPPSGTVYNEQFF. Supplemented by reference TRBV7-9 and TRBJ2-1, the full variable domain reads DTGVSQNPRHKITKRGQNVTFRCDPISEHNRLYWYRQTLGQGPEFLTYFQNEAQLEKSRLLSDRFSAERPKGSFSTLEIQRTEQGDSAMYLCATPPSGTVYNEQFFGPGTRLTVL.

V usage is TRBV15 and J usage is TRBJ1-5; TCRdb lists TRBD1, though no DNA is available to test this call. The CDR3 spans 17 residues. Germline V gene data show CDR1 as LNHNV and CDR2 as YYDKDF (reference sequence). This CDR3 is CATSTNLDREGNQPQHF.

The chain has TRBV12-3 or TRBV12-4 and TRBJ1-5; TCRdb's D call of TRBD1 is untestable without DNA. The CDR3 has 14 amino acids. The CDR3 protein is CASSSPTGNQPQHF.

The chain uses TRBV29-1 and TRBJ2-3; the TRBD2 assignment by TCRdb is unverifiable without DNA. Germline V gene data show CDR1 as SQVTM and CDR2 as ANQGSEA. The length of the CDR3 is 13 residues. The CDR3 here is CSVPGELTDTQYF.